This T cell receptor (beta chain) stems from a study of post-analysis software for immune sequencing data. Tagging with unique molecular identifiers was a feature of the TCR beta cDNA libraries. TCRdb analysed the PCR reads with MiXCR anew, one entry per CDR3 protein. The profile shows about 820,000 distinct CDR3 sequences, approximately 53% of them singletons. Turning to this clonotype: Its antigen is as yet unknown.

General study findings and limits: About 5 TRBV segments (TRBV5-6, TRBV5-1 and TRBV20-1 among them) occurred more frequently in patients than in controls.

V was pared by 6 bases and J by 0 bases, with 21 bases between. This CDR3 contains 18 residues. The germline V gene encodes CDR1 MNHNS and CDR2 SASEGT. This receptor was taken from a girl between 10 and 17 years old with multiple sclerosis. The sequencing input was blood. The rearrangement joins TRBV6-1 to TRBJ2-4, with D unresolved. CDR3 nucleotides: TGTGCCAGCAGCCCGACTCGACTCCAAAACATAGCCAAAAACATTCAGTACTTC. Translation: CASSPTRLQNIAKNIQYF.